Below are 24 T cell receptor beta chains sequenced from a single sample in a study of neurological immune-mediated disorders. TCRdb re-called the 5' RACE reads through MiXCR, storing one row per CDR3 protein. This sample has tens of thousands of distinct CDR3 sequences, with 3% to 4% found just once. Sequencing was carried out using PBMCs. These receptors all come from a woman between 45 and 65 years old with multiple sclerosis.

This clonotype was counted at least ten times. This chain links TRBV12-3 or TRBV12-4 with TRBJ2-5; D may be TRBD1 or TRBD2 (5 bases each). With 3 bases removed from V and 1 base from J, the gap between germline ends came to 15 bases. This CDR3 has 16 residues. CDR3 protein: CASSLGWGTTQETQYF. DNA of the CDR3: TGTGCCAGCAGTTTGGGATGGGGGACCACCCAAGAGACCCAGTACTTC.

The V and J genes are TRBV13 and TRBJ2-5; 14 nucleotides align to TRBD2. The CDR3 has 17 amino acids. V shed 5 bases, J shed 3 bases, and the junction held 8 bases outside the gene matches. Germline CDR1 PRHDT, CDR2 FYEKMQ (reference sequence). CDR3 nucleotides: TGTGCCAGCAGCCCGGGACTAGCGGGAGCGGGCGAAGAGACCCAGTACTTC. This gives the protein CASSPGLAGAGEETQYF.

This clonotype occurred many times. The chain is built from TRBV5-6 and TRBJ2-2; D might be TRBD2 (5 bases). The germline CDR1 and CDR2 sequences are SGHDT and YYEEEE. V was pared by 1 base and J by 6 bases, with 10 bases between. The CDR3 length is 14 residues. The CDR3 DNA reads as TGTGCCAGCAGCTTGCGGGAAGGCGCCGGGGAGCTGTTTTTT. This translates into CASSLREGAGELFF.

This clonotype came up many times. The chain recombines TRBV7-9 with TRBJ2-1; no firm D call. CDR1 and CDR2 from the germline V gene are SEHNR and FQNEAQ (reference sequence). The CDR3 covers 13 residues. Between the trimmed V and J ends, which lost 0 bases and 4 bases, there was a span of 4 bases. CDR3 region: CASSLALYNEQFF. For the CDR3, the DNA is TGTGCCAGCAGCTTAGCGTTGTACAATGAGCAGTTCTTC. The whole variable domain, filled in from reference TRBV7-9 and TRBJ2-1, reads DTGVSQNPRHKITKRGQNVTFRCDPISEHNRLYWYRQTLGQGPEFLTYFQNEAQLEKSRLLSDRFSAERPKGSFSTLEIQRTEQGDSAMYLCASSLALYNEQFFGPGTRLTVL.

The sample holds many counts of this clonotype. CDR3 region: CSARDQSNYGYTF. The DNA for the CDR3 is TGCAGTGCTAGAGATCAGAGTAACTATGGCTACACCTTC. This chain links TRBV20-1 with TRBJ1-2; D ambiguous. Trimming took off 0 bases at V and 1 base at J, with 6 bases between the two ends. CDR3 size: 13 residues. Germline V gene data show CDR1 as DFQATT and CDR2 as SNEGSKA (reference sequence).

This clonotype has ten or more counts. The chain joins TRBV7-2 to TRBJ2-7; 7 bases fit TRBD2. Germline V CDR1 and CDR2: SGHTA, FQGNSA. Trimming cost V 3 bases and J 2 bases; bases outside gene matches: 7. The CDR3 runs 15 residues. The CDR3 sequence is CASSFRRESPYEQYF. The CDR3 DNA is TGTGCCAGCAGCTTTCGGCGGGAGTCCCCCTACGAGCAGTACTTC.

In the case of this clonotype: One base away lies a much larger clone, so this may be a sequencing read error. The rearrangement links TRBV27 to TRBJ2-2; 8 bases are shared with TRBD1. The trim removed 5 bases at V and 4 bases at J, leaving 6 bases unmatched. This CDR3 is 15 amino acids long. Germline V gene data show CDR1 as MNHEY and CDR2 as SMNVEV (reference sequence). CDR3 DNA sequence: TGTGCCAGCAGTAACTCTACAGGGGGCACCGGGGAGCTGTTTTTT. Amino acid sequence: CASSNSTGGTGELFF.

This clonotype occurred many times. The rearrangement joins TRBV7-2 to TRBJ1-1; D is undetermined. Germline CDR1 SGHTA, CDR2 FQGNSA. Trimming removed 2 bases at V and 1 base at J, with 8 bases between. The CDR3 spans 14 residues. The DNA of the CDR3 is TGTGCCAGCAGCTTACTTGGCCCGAACACTGAAGCTTTCTTT. This gives the protein CASSLLGPNTEAFF.

This clonotype came up once. A much larger clone differs by one base, so this may be a read error. The genes are TRBV3-1 and TRBJ1-1, with D perhaps matching TRBD1 (6 bases). This CDR3 is 14 amino acids long. CDR1 and CDR2 from the germline V gene are LGHDT and YNNKEL (reference sequence). DNA of the CDR3: TGTACCAGCAGCGAACAACAGGGGAACACTGAAGCTTTCTTT. It translates to CTSSEQQGNTEAFF.

A single count supports this clonotype. J is TRBJ1-1 and V is TRBV11-3; 8 bases are shared with TRBD1. V lost 8 bases and J lost 1; bases outside the gene matches: 9. The germline V gene has CDR1 SGHNT and CDR2 YENEEA. The CDR3 runs to 15 residues. The CDR3 nucleotides read TGTGCCAGCGGCGGGACAGGCGGTGAGAACACTGAAGCTTTCTTT. This translates into CASGGTGGENTEAFF. The full variable domain, rest sourced from reference TRBV11-3 and TRBJ1-1, is EAGVVQSPRYKIIEKKQPVAFWCNPISGHNTLYWYLQNLGQGPELLIRYENEEAVDDSQLPKDRFSAERLKGVDSTLKIQPAELGDSAVYLCASGGTGGENTEAFFGQGTRLTVV.

This clonotype was detected ten times or more. The chain employs TRBV20-1 and TRBJ2-1, with D maybe TRBD1 (5 bases). The CDR3 runs 15 residues. The germline CDR1 and CDR2 sequences are DFQATT and SNEGSKA (reference sequence). The ends were cut back, 1 base at V and 7 bases at J, with 17 bases in the middle. The CDR3 protein is CSARAPRARQNEQFF. The CDR3 DNA reads as TGCAGTGCTAGAGCCCCCCGGGCTAGACAGAATGAGCAGTTCTTC.

This clonotype was counted only a few times. The chain recombines TRBV10-3 with TRBJ1-1, with D perhaps matching TRBD1 (6 bases). This CDR3 contains 15 residues. Looked up from germline, CDR1 is ENHRY and CDR2 is SYGVKD. Trimming shortened V by 6 bases and J by 4 bases, and 18 bases separated the two germline ends. The DNA for the CDR3 is TGTGCCATCAGGCAGACAGGCAACACCATCACTGAAGCTTTCTTT. It codes for CAIRQTGNTITEAFF.

This clonotype has ten or more counts. The chain recombines TRBV5-5 with TRBJ1-1, with D perhaps TRBD1 (5 bases). The CDR3 is 15 residues long. Germline lookup yields CDR1 SGHKS and CDR2 YYEKEE (reference sequence). The ends were cut back, 1 base at V and 0 bases at J, with 10 bases in the middle. In nucleotides, the CDR3 is TGTGCCAGCAGCTTGTGGGACCTTATGAACACTGAAGCTTTCTTT. This sequence encodes CASSLWDLMNTEAFF. Supplemented by reference TRBV5-5 and TRBJ1-1, the full variable domain reads DAGVTQSPTHLIKTRGQQVTLRCSPISGHKSVSWYQQVLGQGPQFIFQYYEKEERGRGNFPDRFSARQFPNYSSELNVNALLLGDSALYLCASSLWDLMNTEAFFGQGTRLTVV.

This clonotype was detected ten times or more. The chain uses TRBV20-1 and TRBJ1-2; D perhaps matches TRBD1 (6 bases). The CDR3 sequence is 12 residues long. Trimming stripped 6 bases from V and 2 bases from J, with 10 bases between. Germline assignment: CDR1 DFQATT and CDR2 SNEGSKA (reference sequence). The CDR3 bases are TGCAGTGCCACAGACAGGAACTATGGCTACACCTTC. Translated, it gives CSATDRNYGYTF.

In this sample, this clonotype turned up many times. The chain recombines TRBV5-1 with TRBJ2-1, with 9 bases aligning to TRBD1. The CDR3 is 14 residues long. The V segment lost 2 bases and the J segment 7 bases; nucleotides outside the gene matches: 4. Germline V gene sequence: CDR1 SGHRS, CDR2 YFSETQ. The chain's CDR3 is CASSLGTGFNEQFF. CDR3 bases: TGCGCCAGCAGCTTAGGGACAGGGTTTAATGAGCAGTTCTTC.

At least ten counts were recorded for this clonotype. The chain recombines TRBV24-1 with TRBJ2-1, with a possible D match to TRBD2 (5 bases). The CDR3 spans 15 residues. The germline V and J ends were trimmed by 0 bases and 5 bases, with 10 bases remaining between them. Germline V lookup: CDR1 KGHDR, CDR2 SFDVKD. CDR3: CATSDLGPGNNEQFF. In DNA, the CDR3 is TGTGCCACCAGTGATTTGGGGCCGGGAAACAATGAGCAGTTCTTC.

Comments on this clonotype: Just one base apart from a much larger clone, this may be a read error. The chain has TRBV5-8 and TRBJ1-1, with TRBD1 matching over 7 bases. The CDR3 contains 15 residues. Germline values: CDR1 SGHTS, CDR2 YDEGEE. V was clipped by 4 bases and J by 3 bases; unmatched bases: 9. As DNA, the CDR3 is TGTGCCAGCAGCGACAGGGCTACAGGAGACACTGAAGCTTTCTTT. This encodes CASSDRATGDTEAFF. The full variable domain, completed using reference TRBV5-8 and TRBJ1-1, is EAGVTQSPTHLIKTRGQQATLRCSPISGHTSVYWYQQALGLGLQFLLWYDEGEERNRGNFPPRFSGRQFPNYSSELNVNALELEDSALYLCASSDRATGDTEAFFGQGTRLTVV.

In its sample, this clonotype was seen many times. The chain couples TRBV10-3 to TRBJ1-5, with D hard to call. CDR3 size: 13 residues. Germline values: CDR1 ENHRY, CDR2 SYGVKD. Trimming took off 4 bases at V and 5 bases at J, with 9 bases between the two ends. CDR3 DNA sequence: TGTGCCATCAGTGCAGACTCCGATCAGCCCCAGCATTTT. Encoded protein: CAISADSDQPQHF.

The sample holds many counts of this clonotype. V usage is TRBV20-1 and J usage is TRBJ2-3; TRBD1 aligns across 7 bases. This CDR3 is 14 amino acids long. V lost 6 bases, J lost 1 base, and 7 bases stayed unmatched. CDR1 is DFQATT and CDR2 is SNEGSKA in the germline V gene (reference sequence). CDR3 in DNA: TGCAGTGCCAGGGGGTCCAGGGGCACAGATACGCAGTATTTT. This gives the protein CSARGSRGTDTQYF.

This clonotype has at least ten counts. V usage is TRBV7-3 and J usage is TRBJ2-5; D not resolved. In germline, CDR1 is SGHTA, CDR2 FQGTGA. The CDR3 contains 14 residues. Trimming removed 5 bases at V and 1 base at J, with 11 bases between. As DNA, the CDR3 is TGTGCCAGCAGCCCTTCCGGGCCCCAAGAGACCCAGTACTTC. It yields the protein CASSPSGPQETQYF.

This clonotype was seen repeatedly, ten times or more. V and J are TRBV20-1 and TRBJ2-1; tentative D call: TRBD2 (6 bases). V was clipped by 5 bases and J by 0 bases, with 20 bases between them. CDR1 is DFQATT, CDR2 SNEGSKA, per germline (reference sequence). There are 17 residues in the CDR3. DNA of the CDR3: TGCAGTGCTGGGTCCTCCGGGACTCCGAGCTCCTACAATGAGCAGTTCTTC. It specifies CSAGSSGTPSSYNEQFF.

At least ten counts were recorded for this clonotype. The rearrangement links TRBV9 to TRBJ2-7, with unresolved D. The germline V gene encodes CDR1 SGDLS and CDR2 YYNGEE. The ends were cut back, 4 bases at V and 4 bases at J, with 15 bases in the middle. CDR3 length: 14 residues. The CDR3 region is CASSPRRSAYEQYF. The CDR3 region has the DNA TGTGCCAGCAGCCCGAGGAGATCCGCGTACGAGCAGTACTTC.

There are many counts of this clonotype. V is TRBV6-5 and J is TRBJ2-5; D unclear. The CDR3 has 13 amino acids. Germline loops: CDR1 MNHEY, CDR2 SVGAGI. The V end lost 2 bases, the J end lost 5 bases, and 9 bases lay between the germline ends. This chain's CDR3 is CASSYGESETQYF. In DNA form, the CDR3 reads TGTGCCAGCAGTTACGGCGAGAGTGAGACCCAGTACTTC.

This clonotype was seen many times. The chain carries TRBV14 and TRBJ2-5; no firm D call. Germline CDR1 SGHDN, CDR2 FVKESK. Trimming removed 0 bases at V and 7 bases at J, with 6 bases between. This CDR3 spans 12 amino acids. The CDR3 spells CASSQDRRTQYF. CDR3 in DNA: TGTGCCAGCAGCCAAGATCGGAGGACCCAGTACTTC.